This T cell receptor (beta chain) appears in the sequencing data of a study of cytomegalovirus exposure and HLA in healthy donors. PCR was performed using 60 Vbeta and 13 Jbeta primers. Using immunoSEQ multiplex PCR, the repertoire was profiled, and TCRdb retains in-frame clones only, with some absent. The data contain hundreds of thousands of clones, around 80% of them singletons. The source of this sequence is a young man in good health and CMV-seronegative. The sequenced sample consisted of PBMCs.

CDR3 sequence (DNA): TGTGCCAGCAGCTCAACATCGTTCAACACTGAAGCTTTCTTT. Amino acid sequence: CASSSTSFNTEAFF. The chain links TRBV11-2 to TRBJ1-1; D is uncertain. V dropped 4 bases and J dropped 2 bases, with 11 bases sitting between them. In germline, CDR1 is SGHAT, CDR2 FQNNGV. The CDR3 totals 14 residues.